Described below is a single T cell receptor beta chain sequence and its context. CDR3 size: 14 residues. The V gene end was trimmed by 3 bases and the J gene end by 2 bases; junction bases not matched to a gene: 5. Germline V gene data show CDR1 as SGHDT and CDR2 as YYEEEE. The data were taken from a study of blood T cell repertoires in COVID-19. In the study overall: PBMCs, B-cell-depleted T cells, or T cells were the source of the cDNA or gDNA that made up the material.

Libraries were prepared by immunoSEQ multiplex PCR; TCRdb keeps only in-frame clonotypes and omits some of them. Of about 76,000 clones in the sample, around 90% are singletons; the top ten hold 5% to 6.5%. This receptor was obtained from a man between 50 and 59 years old with active COVID-19. The V gene is TRBV5-6, the J gene TRBJ2-7; 7 nucleotides align to TRBD1. The sample taken for sequencing was peripheral blood. This CDR3 reads CASSSGQLTYEQYF. For the CDR3, the DNA is TGTGCCAGCAGCTCGGGACAGTTAACCTACGAGCAGTACTTC.